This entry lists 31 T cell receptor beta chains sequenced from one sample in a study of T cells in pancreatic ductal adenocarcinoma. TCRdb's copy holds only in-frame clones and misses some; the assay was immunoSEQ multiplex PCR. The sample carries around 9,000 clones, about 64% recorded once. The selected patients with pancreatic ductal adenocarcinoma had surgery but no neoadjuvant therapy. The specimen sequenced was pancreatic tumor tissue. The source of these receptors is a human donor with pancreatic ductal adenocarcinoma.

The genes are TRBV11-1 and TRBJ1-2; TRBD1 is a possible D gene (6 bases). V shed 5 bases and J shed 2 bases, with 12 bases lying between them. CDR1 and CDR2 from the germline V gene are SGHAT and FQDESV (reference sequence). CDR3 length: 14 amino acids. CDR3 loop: CASSTPTGNYGYTF. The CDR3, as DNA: TGTGCCAGCAGCACTCCGACAGGAAACTATGGCTACACCTTC.

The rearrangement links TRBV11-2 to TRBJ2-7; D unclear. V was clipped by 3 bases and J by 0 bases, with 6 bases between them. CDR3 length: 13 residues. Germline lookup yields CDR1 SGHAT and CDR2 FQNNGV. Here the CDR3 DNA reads TGTGCCAGCAGCTTGTGGAGCTCCTACGAGCAGTACTTC. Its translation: CASSLWSSYEQYF.

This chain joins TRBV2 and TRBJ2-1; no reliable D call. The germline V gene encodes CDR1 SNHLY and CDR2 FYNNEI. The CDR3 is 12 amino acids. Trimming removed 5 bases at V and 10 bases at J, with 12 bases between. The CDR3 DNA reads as TGTGCCAGCAGTCGGGTCCACAGAGAGCAGTTCTTC. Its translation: CASSRVHREQFF.

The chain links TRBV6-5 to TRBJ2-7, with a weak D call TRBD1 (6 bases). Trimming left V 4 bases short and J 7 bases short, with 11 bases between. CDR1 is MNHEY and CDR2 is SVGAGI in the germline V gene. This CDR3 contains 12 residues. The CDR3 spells CASSSRGREQYF. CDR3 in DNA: TGTGCCAGCAGTTCCAGGGGAAGAGAGCAGTACTTC.

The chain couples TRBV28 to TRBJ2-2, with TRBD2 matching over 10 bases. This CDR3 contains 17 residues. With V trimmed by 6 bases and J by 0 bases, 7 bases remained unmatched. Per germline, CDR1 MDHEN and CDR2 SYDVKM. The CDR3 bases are TGTGCCAGCAGCTATCCGGGACTAGCGTCGAACACCGGGGAGCTGTTTTTT. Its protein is CASSYPGLASNTGELFF.

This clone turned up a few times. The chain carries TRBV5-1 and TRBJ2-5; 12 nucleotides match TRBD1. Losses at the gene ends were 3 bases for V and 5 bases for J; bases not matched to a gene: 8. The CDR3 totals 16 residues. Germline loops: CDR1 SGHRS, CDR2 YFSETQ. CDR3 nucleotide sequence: TGCGCCAGCAGCTCGACCGGGACAGGGGGCTGGGAGACCCAGTACTTC. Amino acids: CASSSTGTGGWETQYF. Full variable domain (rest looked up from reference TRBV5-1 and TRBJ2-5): KAGVTQTPRYLIKTRGQQVTLSCSPISGHRSVSWYQQTPGQGLQFLFEYFSETQRNKGNFPGRFSGRQFSNSRSEMNVSTLELGDSALYLCASSSTGTGGWETQYFGPGTRLLVL.

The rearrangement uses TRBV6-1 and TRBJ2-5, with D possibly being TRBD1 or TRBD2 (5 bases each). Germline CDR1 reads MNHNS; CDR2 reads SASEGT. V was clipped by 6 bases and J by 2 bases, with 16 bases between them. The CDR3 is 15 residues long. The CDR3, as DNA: TGTGCCAGCAGCGAGATTACTTGGGGGCAAGAGACCCAGTACTTC. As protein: CASSEITWGQETQYF.

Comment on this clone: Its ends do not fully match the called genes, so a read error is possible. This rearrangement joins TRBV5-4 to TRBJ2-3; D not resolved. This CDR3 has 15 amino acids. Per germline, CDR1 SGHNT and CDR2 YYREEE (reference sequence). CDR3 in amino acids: CASSPGPRGTDTQYF. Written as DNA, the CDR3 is TGTGCCAGCAGCCCCGGACCAAGAGGCACGGATACGCAGTATTTT.

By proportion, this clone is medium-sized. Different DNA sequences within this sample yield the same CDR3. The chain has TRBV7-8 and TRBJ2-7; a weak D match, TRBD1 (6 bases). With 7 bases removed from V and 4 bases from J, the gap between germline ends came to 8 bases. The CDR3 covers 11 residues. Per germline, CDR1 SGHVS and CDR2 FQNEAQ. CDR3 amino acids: CASTTGYEQYF. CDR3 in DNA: TGTGCCAGCACCACAGGGTACGAGCAGTACTTC.

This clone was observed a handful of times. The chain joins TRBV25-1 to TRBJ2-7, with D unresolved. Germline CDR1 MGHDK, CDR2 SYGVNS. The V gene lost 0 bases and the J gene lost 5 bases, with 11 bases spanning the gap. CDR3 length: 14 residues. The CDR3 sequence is CASSEYSLADEQYF. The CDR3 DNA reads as TGTGCCAGCAGTGAATATAGTCTGGCGGACGAGCAGTACTTC.

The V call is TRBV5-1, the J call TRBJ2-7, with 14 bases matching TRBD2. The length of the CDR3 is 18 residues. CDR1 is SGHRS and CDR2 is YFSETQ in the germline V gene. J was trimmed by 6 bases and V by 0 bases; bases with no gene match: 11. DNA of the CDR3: TGCGCCAGCAGCTTGGAGGGGGGACTAGCGGGGGCCCAAAGCGAGCAGTACTTC. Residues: CASSLEGGLAGAQSEQYF.

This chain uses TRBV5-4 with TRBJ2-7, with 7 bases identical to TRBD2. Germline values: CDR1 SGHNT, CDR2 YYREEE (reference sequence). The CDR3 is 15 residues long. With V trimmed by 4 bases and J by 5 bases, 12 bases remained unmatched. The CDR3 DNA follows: TGTGCCAGCAGCCGTGACCAAGCGGGGACCCACGAGCAGTACTTC. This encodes CASSRDQAGTHEQYF.

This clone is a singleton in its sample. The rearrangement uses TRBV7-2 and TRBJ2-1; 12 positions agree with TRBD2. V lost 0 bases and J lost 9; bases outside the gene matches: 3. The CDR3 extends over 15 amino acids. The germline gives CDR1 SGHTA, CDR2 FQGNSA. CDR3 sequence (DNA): TGTGCCAGCAGCTTAGCGGCTAGCGGGAGGGGTGAGCAGTTCTTC. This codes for CASSLAASGRGEQFF.

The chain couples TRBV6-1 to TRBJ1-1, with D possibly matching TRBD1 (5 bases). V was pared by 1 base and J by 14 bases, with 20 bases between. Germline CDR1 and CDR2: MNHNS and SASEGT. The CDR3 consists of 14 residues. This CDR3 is CASSEGSDIRRSFF. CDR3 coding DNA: TGTGCCAGCAGTGAAGGGTCGGACATCCGAAGGTCCTTCTTT.

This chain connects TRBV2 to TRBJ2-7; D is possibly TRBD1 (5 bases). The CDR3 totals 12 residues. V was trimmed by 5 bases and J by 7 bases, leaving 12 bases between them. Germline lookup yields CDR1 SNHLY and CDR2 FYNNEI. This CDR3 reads CASSRGPREQYF. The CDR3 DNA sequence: TGTGCCAGCAGTAGGGGCCCTCGGGAGCAGTACTTC.

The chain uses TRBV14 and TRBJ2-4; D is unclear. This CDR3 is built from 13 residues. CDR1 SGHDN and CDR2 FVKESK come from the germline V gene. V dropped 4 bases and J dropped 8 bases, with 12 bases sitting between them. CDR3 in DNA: TGTGCCAGCAGCCTAAATATTGGGGACATTCAGTACTTC. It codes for CASSLNIGDIQYF. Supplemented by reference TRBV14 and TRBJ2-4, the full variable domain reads EAGVTQFPSHSVIEKGQTVTLRCDPISGHDNLYWYRRVMGKEIKFLLHFVKESKQDESGMPNNRFLAERTGGTYSTLKVQPAELEDSGVYFCASSLNIGDIQYFGAGTRLSVL.

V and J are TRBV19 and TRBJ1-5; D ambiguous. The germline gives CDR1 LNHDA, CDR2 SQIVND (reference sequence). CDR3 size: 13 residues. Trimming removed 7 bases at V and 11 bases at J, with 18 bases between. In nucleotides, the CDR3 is TGTGCCAGTAAGGCGACGGGCTGGTACTCCCAGCATTTT. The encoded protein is CASKATGWYSQHF.

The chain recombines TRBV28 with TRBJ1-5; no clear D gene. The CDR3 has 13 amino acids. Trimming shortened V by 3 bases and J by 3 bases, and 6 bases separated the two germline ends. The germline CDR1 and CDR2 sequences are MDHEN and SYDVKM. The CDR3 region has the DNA TGTGCCAGCAGTTTGGGGAACAATCAGCCCCAGCATTTT. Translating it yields CASSLGNNQPQHF.

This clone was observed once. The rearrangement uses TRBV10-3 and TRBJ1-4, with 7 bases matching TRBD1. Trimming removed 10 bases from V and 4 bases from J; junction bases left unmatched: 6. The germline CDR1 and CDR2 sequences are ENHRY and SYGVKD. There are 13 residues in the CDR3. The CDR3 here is CATAGGINEKLFF. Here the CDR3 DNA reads TGTGCCACCGCAGGGGGGATTAATGAAAAACTGTTTTTT.

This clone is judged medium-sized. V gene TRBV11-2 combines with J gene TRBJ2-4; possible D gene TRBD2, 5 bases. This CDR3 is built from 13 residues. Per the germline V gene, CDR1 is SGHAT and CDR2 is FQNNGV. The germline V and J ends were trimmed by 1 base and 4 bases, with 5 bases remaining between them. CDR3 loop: CASSLGTKNIQYF. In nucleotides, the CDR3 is TGTGCCAGCAGCTTAGGGACTAAAAACATTCAGTACTTC.

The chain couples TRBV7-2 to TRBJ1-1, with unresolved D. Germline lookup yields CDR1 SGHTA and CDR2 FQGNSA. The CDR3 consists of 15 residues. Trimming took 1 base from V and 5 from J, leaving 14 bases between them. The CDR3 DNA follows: TGTGCCAGCAGCTTAGGAATCGCCAGCAGGACTGAAGCTTTCTTT. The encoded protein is CASSLGIASRTEAFF. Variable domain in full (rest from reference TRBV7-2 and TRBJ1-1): GAGVSQSPSNKVTEKGKDVELRCDPISGHTALYWYRQSLGQGLEFLIYFQGNSAPDKSGLPSDRFSAERTGGSVSTLTIQRTQQEDSAVYLCASSLGIASRTEAFFGQGTRLTVV.

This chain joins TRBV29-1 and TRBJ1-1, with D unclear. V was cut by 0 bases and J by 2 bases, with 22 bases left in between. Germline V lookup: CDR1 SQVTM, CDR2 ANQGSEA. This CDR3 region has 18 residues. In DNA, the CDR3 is TGCAGCGTTGAAGATGACTTGCCAGCCAATTACGGAAACACTGAAGCTTTCTTT. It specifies CSVEDDLPANYGNTEAFF.

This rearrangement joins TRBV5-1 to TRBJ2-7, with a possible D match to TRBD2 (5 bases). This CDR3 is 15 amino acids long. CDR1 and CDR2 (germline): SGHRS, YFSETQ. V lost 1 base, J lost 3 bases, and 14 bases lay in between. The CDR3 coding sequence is TGCGCCAGCAGCTTGCGGGATCTTGACTACTACGAGCAGTACTTC. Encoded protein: CASSLRDLDYYEQYF.

CDR3 sequence reads: CASSARGGLTEAFF. The CDR3 DNA follows: TGTGCCAGCAGTGCTAGGGGGGGACTGACTGAAGCTTTCTTT. This chain joins TRBV25-1 and TRBJ1-1; perhaps TRBD1 as D (6 bases). This CDR3 has 14 residues. Germline-derived CDR1 and CDR2 are MGHDK and SYGVNS. With 4 bases removed from V and 5 bases from J, the gap between germline ends came to 14 bases.

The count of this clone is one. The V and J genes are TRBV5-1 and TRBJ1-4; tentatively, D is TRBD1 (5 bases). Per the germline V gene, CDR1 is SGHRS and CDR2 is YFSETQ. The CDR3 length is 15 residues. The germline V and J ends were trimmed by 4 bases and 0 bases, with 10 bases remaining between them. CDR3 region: CASSKGDSTNEKLFF. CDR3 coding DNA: TGCGCCAGCAGCAAAGGGGACTCAACTAATGAAAAACTGTTTTTT.

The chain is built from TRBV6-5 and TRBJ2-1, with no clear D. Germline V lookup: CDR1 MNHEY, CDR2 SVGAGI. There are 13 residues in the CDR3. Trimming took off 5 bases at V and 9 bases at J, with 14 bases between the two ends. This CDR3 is CASSPILGSEQFF. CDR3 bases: TGTGCCAGCAGTCCTATCCTGGGTAGTGAGCAGTTCTTC.

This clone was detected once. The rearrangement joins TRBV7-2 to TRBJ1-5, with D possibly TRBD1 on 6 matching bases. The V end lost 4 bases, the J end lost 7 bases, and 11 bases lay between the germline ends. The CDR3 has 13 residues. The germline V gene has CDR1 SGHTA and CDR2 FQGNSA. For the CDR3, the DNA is TGTGCCAGCAGCTCAGGACAGAGACAGCCCCAGCATTTT. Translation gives CASSSGQRQPQHF.

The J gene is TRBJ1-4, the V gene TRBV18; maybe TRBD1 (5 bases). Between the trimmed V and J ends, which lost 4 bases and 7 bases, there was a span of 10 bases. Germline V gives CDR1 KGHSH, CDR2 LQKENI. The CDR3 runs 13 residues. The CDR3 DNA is TGTGCCAGCTCACGACAGTCGGGTGAAAAACTGTTTTTT. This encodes CASSRQSGEKLFF.

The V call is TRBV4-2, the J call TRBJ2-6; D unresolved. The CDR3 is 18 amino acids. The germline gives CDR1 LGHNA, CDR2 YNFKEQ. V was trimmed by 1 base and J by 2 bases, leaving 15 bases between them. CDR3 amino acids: CASSQGRTGRTGANVLTF. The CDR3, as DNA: TGTGCCAGCAGCCAAGGACGCACCGGACGAACTGGGGCCAACGTCCTGACTTTC.

The CDR3 is CASSPRQGNYQPQHF. CDR3 sequence (DNA): TGTGCCAGCTCGCCGCGACAGGGGAATTACCAGCCCCAGCATTTT. The V gene is TRBV18, the J gene TRBJ1-5, with 8 bases aligning to TRBD1. The germline V gene encodes CDR1 KGHSH and CDR2 LQKENI. V dropped 6 bases and J dropped 7; count of bases not matched to a gene: 11. The CDR3 runs 15 residues.

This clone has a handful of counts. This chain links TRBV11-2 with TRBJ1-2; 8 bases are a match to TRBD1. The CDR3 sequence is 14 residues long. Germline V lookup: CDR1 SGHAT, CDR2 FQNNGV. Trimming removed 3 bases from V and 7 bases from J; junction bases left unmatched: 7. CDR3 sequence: CASSFTGGTGGYTF. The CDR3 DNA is TGTGCCAGCAGCTTCACTGGGGGGACAGGTGGCTACACCTTC. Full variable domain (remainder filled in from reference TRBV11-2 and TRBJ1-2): EAGVAQSPRYKIIEKRQSVAFWCNPISGHATLYWYQQILGQGPKLLIQFQNNGVVDDSQLPKDRFSAERLKGVDSTLKIQPAKLEDSAVYLCASSFTGGTGGYTFGSGTRLTVV.